A selection of T cell receptor beta chains follows, all from one sample in a study of T-cell reconstitution after alpha-beta-depleted transplantation in children. TCRdb redid the calling of the PCR reads with MiXCR, one entry per CDR3 protein. Seen here are hundreds of thousands of distinct CDR3 sequences, about an eighth observed once, and the top ten hold about 2.2%. Sequencing used PBMCs, mostly from graft donor cells, obtained 360 days after TCRalphabeta/CD19-depleted stem cell transplant. The receptors derive from a male patient between 10 and 17 years old who had a stem cell transplant for acute myeloid leukemia, so the T cells may come from the graft donor. Each CDR3 is given with its conserved first and last residue. A D gene is named only where the DNA matches it firmly. Part of the rows lack a size; the others show once, few, many or a class for expanded clones.

d_call: TRBD2
v_call: TRBV15
j_call: TRBJ2-1
clone_size: -
cdr3_nt: TGTGCCATCGGACTAGCGGCCACCCTTAACTACAATGAGCAGTTCTTC
cdr3_aa: CAIGLAATLNYNEQFF

d_call: -
v_call: TRBV28
j_call: TRBJ2-7
clone_size: -
cdr3_nt: TGTGCCAGCAGTGGGTCCCGACATACTCTCTACGAGCAGTACTTC
cdr3_aa: CASSGSRHTLYEQYF

d_call: -
v_call: TRBV29-1
j_call: TRBJ2-3
clone_size: many
cdr3_nt: TGCAGCGTGCGGACTGATACGCAGTATTTT
cdr3_aa: CSVRTDTQYF

d_call: TRBD1
v_call: TRBV28
j_call: TRBJ2-7
clone_size: many
cdr3_nt: TGTGCCAGCAGTCCTGGGACAGGGGCCCCCTACGAGCAGTACTTC
cdr3_aa: CASSPGTGAPYEQYF

d_call: -
v_call: TRBV24-1
j_call: TRBJ2-1
clone_size: few
cdr3_nt: TGTGCCACCAGTGACCCCCTTGAGAACAATGAGCAGTTCTTC
cdr3_aa: CATSDPLENNEQFF

d_call: -
v_call: TRBV27
j_call: TRBJ2-7
clone_size: -
cdr3_nt: TGTGCCAGCAGTTTATTCAAGGGCTCCTACGAGCAGTACTTC
cdr3_aa: CASSLFKGSYEQYF

d_call: -
v_call: TRBV12-3/TRBV12-4
j_call: TRBJ2-1
clone_size: -
cdr3_nt: TGTGCCAGCATACCCTATACTCCGCTAGGGCCCAATAGGGCTGAGCAGTTCTTC
cdr3_aa: CASIPYTPLGPNRAEQFF

d_call: TRBD1
v_call: TRBV7-2
j_call: TRBJ2-7
clone_size: -
cdr3_nt: TGTGCCAGCAGCTTATTGGACAGGGGCTACGAGCAGTACTTC
cdr3_aa: CASSLLDRGYEQYF

d_call: -
v_call: TRBV27
j_call: TRBJ2-2
clone_size: few
cdr3_nt: TGTGCCAGCAGTTGGGTAGCCGGGGAGCTGTTTTTT
cdr3_aa: CASSWVAGELFF

d_call: TRBD1
v_call: TRBV7-2
j_call: TRBJ1-1
clone_size: many
cdr3_nt: TGTGCCAGCAGATGGAGGGGACAGGGCACTGAAGCTTTCTTT
cdr3_aa: CASRWRGQGTEAFF

d_call: -
v_call: TRBV14
j_call: TRBJ2-3
clone_size: many
cdr3_nt: TGTGCCAGCAGCCTACTAGCCGGAGGCGTAGATACGCAGTATTTT
cdr3_aa: CASSLLAGGVDTQYF

d_call: -
v_call: TRBV4-2
j_call: TRBJ2-7
clone_size: few
cdr3_nt: TGTGCCAGCAGCCAAGCGGGCAACGAGCAGTACTTC
cdr3_aa: CASSQAGNEQYF

d_call: TRBD1
v_call: TRBV20-1
j_call: TRBJ1-1
clone_size: few
cdr3_nt: TGCAGTGCTAGCATTTTAGGGGGCGTCTCGAGCACTGAAGCTTTCTTT
cdr3_aa: CSASILGGVSSTEAFF

d_call: TRBD2
v_call: TRBV7-2
j_call: TRBJ2-7
clone_size: -
cdr3_nt: TGTGCCAGCAGCTTAGGTGGCGGGAGCGTCGCCTACGAGCAGTACTTC
cdr3_aa: CASSLGGGSVAYEQYF

d_call: TRBD1
v_call: TRBV7-8
j_call: TRBJ2-1
clone_size: few
cdr3_nt: TGTGCCAGCAGCCCTCCCCAGGGGGCGCAGTACAATGAGCAGTTCTTC
cdr3_aa: CASSPPQGAQYNEQFF

d_call: TRBD1
v_call: TRBV7-9
j_call: TRBJ1-1
clone_size: -
cdr3_nt: TGTGCCAGCAGCTCACAGGGGGCGTTTGAAGCTTTCTTT
cdr3_aa: CASSSQGAFEAFF

d_call: -
v_call: TRBV29-1
j_call: TRBJ1-3
clone_size: -
cdr3_nt: TGCAGCGTTTCGATAGGAAGCTCTGGAAACACCATATATTTT
cdr3_aa: CSVSIGSSGNTIYF

d_call: -
v_call: TRBV4-2
j_call: TRBJ2-7
clone_size: -
cdr3_nt: TGTGCCAGCAGCCCCGGGATACCCCACGAGCAGTACTTC
cdr3_aa: CASSPGIPHEQYF

d_call: TRBD1
v_call: TRBV25-1
j_call: TRBJ2-7
clone_size: -
cdr3_nt: TGTGCCAGCAGTGAAACAGGGGGAGGCCTTTTCTACGAGCAGTACTTC
cdr3_aa: CASSETGGGLFYEQYF

d_call: TRBD2
v_call: TRBV11-2
j_call: TRBJ2-7
clone_size: few
cdr3_nt: TGTGCCAGCAGTACGAGGACTAGGGCCTACGAGCAGTACTTC
cdr3_aa: CASSTRTRAYEQYF